These T cell receptor beta chains were read from a single sample in a study of CD8+CD57+ T cells in acquired aplastic anemia. TCRdb ran MiXCR on the reads and lists one entry per CDR3 protein. This sample has 170,000 or so distinct CDR3 sequences, with around 60% found just once. Specimen: sorted CD4+, CD8+, or CD8+CD57+ T cells (not recorded which) from PBMCs. The receptors were gathered from a human donor with aplastic anemia. The CDR3 runs from the conserved cysteine through the conserved F or W. Each record gives: V gene, clone size, D gene, J gene, CDR3 protein, CDR3 DNA. D genes are given only for firm matches. Clone size appears in some rows only: once, few, many, or a class for an expanded clone.

>TRBV25-1|NA|NA|TRBJ1-1
CASSEMPTRGGITEAFF
TGTGCCAGCAGTGAAATGCCCACGAGGGGAGGTATCACTGAAGCTTTCTTT
>TRBV5-1|once|TRBD1|TRBJ1-1
CASSIGQGDTEAFF
TGCGCCAGCAGCATCGGACAGGGGGACACTGAAGCTTTCTTT
>TRBV7-2|NA|NA|TRBJ2-5
CASSFGQGKETQYF
TGTGCCAGCAGCTTTGGTCAGGGCAAGGAGACCCAGTACTTC
>TRBV20-1|NA|TRBD2|TRBJ2-1
CSAREAGNEQFF
TGCAGTGCCCGGGAGGCGGGCAATGAGCAGTTCTTC
>TRBV4-1|once|NA|TRBJ2-7
CASSQDSGAPYEQYF
TGCGCCAGCAGCCAAGATTCAGGAGCACCCTACGAGCAGTACTTC
>TRBV5-1|NA|NA|TRBJ2-7
CASSLQGAVWSEQYF
TGCGCCAGTAGCTTGCAGGGTGCGGTTTGGTCGGAGCAGTACTTC
>TRBV7-7|NA|NA|TRBJ2-2
CASSHNTGELFF
TGTGCTAGCAGCCATAACACCGGGGAGCTGTTTTTT
>TRBV2|many|TRBD2|TRBJ2-7
CASSFAGGPYEQYF
TGTGCCAGCAGTTTTGCGGGGGGACCCTACGAGCAGTACTTC
>TRBV12-3/TRBV12-4|many|NA|TRBJ1-2
CASMRSGRTNYGYTF
TGTGCCAGCATGAGGTCAGGGAGGACGAACTATGGCTACACCTTC
>TRBV5-6|NA|NA|TRBJ2-5
CASRKRPIETQYF
TGTGCCAGCAGGAAACGTCCTATTGAGACCCAGTACTTC
>TRBV27|many|NA|TRBJ2-7
CASSLHPEYEQYF
TGTGCCAGCAGTTTACACCCTGAATACGAGCAGTACTTC